The following is a T cell receptor (beta chain) sequence with its context. These data belong to a study of blood T cell repertoires in COVID-19. Study-level information: Acute-phase and convalescent COVID-19 samples originated in the United States, Italy and Spain.

Study processing details: Amplification of reference gene primers was used by the study to estimate nucleated cell counts. The method was immunoSEQ multiplex PCR; TCRdb's version includes in-frame clones alone and lacks a portion of them. V, J and clone size derive from that table, while D and trimming were established from the DNA sequence. The data show some 300,000 clones, over 80% seen once. The clonotype comes from a woman between 45 and 65 years old with active or convalescent COVID-19. Material for sequencing was peripheral blood.

Here the CDR3 reads CASSVDQRSEAFF. CDR3 DNA: TGTGCCAGCAGCGTAGACCAGAGGAGTGAAGCTTTCTTT. This chain connects TRBV9 to TRBJ1-1; unclear D gene. V gave up 0 bases and J gave up 7 bases, with 10 bases separating them. CDR1 and CDR2 from the germline V gene are SGDLS and YYNGEE. There are 13 residues in the CDR3.